Listed below are T cell receptor beta chains from one sample, sequenced in a study of blood T cell repertoires in COVID-19. TCRdb keeps only in-frame clones here, not all; method: immunoSEQ multiplex PCR. The top ten clones hold around 12% of a sample with some 74,000 clones, 80% of them seen once. Sequencing was carried out using peripheral blood. The origin of the receptors is a human donor in a cohort sampled during active COVID-19. Each CDR3 is given with its conserved first and last residue. The D gene is left open where the match is weak. Clone size is stated in some rows and not others, as once, few, many or a class when expanded.

CASSTSLAGPGELFF TGTGCCAGCAGTACCTCACTAGCGGGCCCGGGGGAGCTGTTTTTT TRBJ2-2 - TRBV6-5 TRBD2
CTSGGGAGNEKLFF TGTACTTCCGGAGGGGGCGCCGGTAATGAAAAACTGTTTTTT TRBJ1-4 once TRBV28 TRBD1
CASSEAGGSNEQYF TGTGCCAGCAGCGAAGCGGGGGGGAGTAACGAGCAGTACTTC TRBJ2-7 few TRBV7-9 TRBD2
CASSTPGQTYEQYF TGTGCCAGTAGTACCCCGGGACAGACCTACGAGCAGTACTTC TRBJ2-7 - TRBV19 TRBD1
CASSNSRGQETQYF TGTGCCAGCAGCAACTCCAGGGGCCAAGAGACCCAGTACTTC TRBJ2-5 - TRBV6-6 -
CASSPYRGGRTEAFF TGTGCCAGCAGCCCGTACAGGGGGGGACGAACTGAAGCTTTCTTT TRBJ1-1 - TRBV7-2 TRBD1
CASSFLRGTSGRQTYNEQFF TGTGCCAGCAGTTTCTTGAGGGGGACTAGCGGGAGGCAGACCTACAATGAGCAGTTCTTC TRBJ2-1 once TRBV27 TRBD2
CASSQEYSRAEQYF TGTGCCAGCAGCCAAGAGTACTCCAGGGCCGAGCAGTACTTC TRBJ2-7 - TRBV4-2 -
CASSPRGTDTQYF TGTGCCAGCAGTCCTCGGGGCACAGATACGCAGTATTTT TRBJ2-3 once TRBV2 -
CASSPPGGRMNTEAFF TGTGCCAGCTCACCCCCGGGGGGCCGAATGAACACTGAAGCTTTCTTT TRBJ1-1 - TRBV18 -
CSVEILPGGGTEAFF TGCAGCGTTGAGATCCTACCAGGGGGAGGTACTGAAGCTTTCTTT TRBJ1-1 - TRBV29-1 TRBD1
CASRGREVNTEAFF TGTGCCAGCAGGGGGAGGGAAGTGAACACTGAAGCTTTCTTT TRBJ1-1 - TRBV2 -
CASIYRGGYTF TGTGCCAGCATTTACAGGGGTGGCTACACCTTC TRBJ1-2 - TRBV6-6 TRBD1
CASSWTSGSRQTQYF TGTGCCAGCAGCTGGACTAGCGGGAGTAGGCAGACCCAGTACTTC TRBJ2-5 once TRBV7-8 TRBD2
CASSSGQNNNSPLHF TGTGCCAGCAGCTCCGGACAGAATAATAATTCACCCCTCCACTTT TRBJ1-6 - TRBV7-9 -
CASSPGTSGIRGTDTQYF TGCGCCAGCAGTCCCGGGACTAGCGGCATTCGTGGCACAGATACGCAGTATTTT TRBJ2-3 - TRBV5-1 TRBD2
CASSLNRPYGYTF TGTGCCAGCAGCTTGAACAGGCCTTATGGCTACACCTTC TRBJ1-2 - TRBV5-6 -
CASSYGSLPGNEQYF TGTGCCAGCAGTTACGGGAGCCTCCCGGGGAACGAGCAGTACTTC TRBJ2-7 few TRBV27 -
CASSPSGGALNTGELFF TGCGCCAGCAGCCCGAGCGGGGGCGCGTTGAACACCGGGGAGCTGTTTTTT TRBJ2-2 - TRBV5-1 TRBD2
CASSPTVQVETQYF TGTGCTAGCAGCCCCACCGTCCAGGTAGAGACCCAGTACTTC TRBJ2-5 - TRBV7-7 -
CASSYLRAGGNEQYF TGTGCCAGCAGTTACCTCCGGGCGGGGGGCAACGAGCAGTACTTC TRBJ2-7 once TRBV28 TRBD2
CASSLGAERPEQFF TGCGCCAGCAGCTTGGGGGCAGAGCGGCCTGAGCAGTTCTTC TRBJ2-1 - TRBV5-1 -
CASSPTSGVADTQYF TGTGCCAGCAGCCCCACTAGCGGGGTGGCGGATACGCAGTATTTT TRBJ2-3 once TRBV11-3 TRBD2
CASSYSRREQFF TGTGCCAGCAGTTACTCGAGGCGTGAGCAGTTCTTC TRBJ2-1 - TRBV6-2/TRBV6-3 -